The TCR beta chain described here comes from a study of CD8+CD57+ T cells in acquired aplastic anemia. The wider study: Roughly 3.2 ug was the average amount of DNA from sorted CD4+ and CD8+ cells.

Previously, flow cytometry had revealed CD8+CD57+ cell expansion in the patients chosen for sequencing. Patients uniformly had severe acquired aplastic anemia. Untreated patients provided the blood samples, with no therapy given before sampling. Between the trimmed V and J ends, which lost 4 bases and 4 bases, there was a span of 7 bases. Germline assignment: CDR1 ENHRY and CDR2 SYGVKD. The CDR3 has 12 amino acids. For CDR3 and TCR beta VDJ profiling, genomic DNA was the template used. TCRdb analysed the reads with MiXCR anew, one entry per CDR3 protein. The sample consists of around 430,000 distinct CDR3 sequences, about a third of them appearing once. Notes on this clonotype: Its antigen is unknown.

Overall study results and limits: No significant difference in CD8+ Simpson's diversity was found between patients and controls.

The chain uses TRBV10-3 and TRBJ1-2; D call uncertain. This clonotype was obtained from a human donor with aplastic anemia. The specimen was sorted CD4+, CD8+, or CD8+CD57+ T cells (not recorded which) from PBMCs. The chain's CDR3 is CAISGTAYGYTF. The CDR3 bases are TGTGCCATCAGTGGGACCGCCTATGGCTACACCTTC.